This TCR beta chain was sequenced during a study of blood T cells in healthy people across ages. Study-level results: Per million T cells, TCR beta diversity dropped about linearly as age rose. Comparison with aged donors showed that long-lived donors had more naive CD4+ cells and higher diversity.

A word on this clonotype: The antigen is undetermined.

The CDR3 totals 14 residues. Trimming removed 4 bases from V and 2 bases from J, with 12 bases in between. Germline CDR1 and CDR2: MNHEY and SMNVEV (reference sequence). Together with a sample-barcoded 5' primer, a J-beta primer mix was included in a second PCR lasting roughly 6 to 12 cycles. Each CDR3 protein is one row after TCRdb ran MiXCR on the 5' RACE reads. Altogether hundreds of thousands of distinct CDR3 sequences are present, approximately 48% being singletons, with the ten largest covering under 20%. The chain joins TRBV27 to TRBJ2-7; the D gene could be TRBD1 or TRBD2 (5 bases each). This receptor was obtained from a man aged 60 to 69 in good health. Sequencing used blood. CDR3 residues: CASSYNQGPYEQYF. The CDR3 nucleotides are TGTGCCAGCAGTTACAACCAGGGACCCTACGAGCAGTACTTC.